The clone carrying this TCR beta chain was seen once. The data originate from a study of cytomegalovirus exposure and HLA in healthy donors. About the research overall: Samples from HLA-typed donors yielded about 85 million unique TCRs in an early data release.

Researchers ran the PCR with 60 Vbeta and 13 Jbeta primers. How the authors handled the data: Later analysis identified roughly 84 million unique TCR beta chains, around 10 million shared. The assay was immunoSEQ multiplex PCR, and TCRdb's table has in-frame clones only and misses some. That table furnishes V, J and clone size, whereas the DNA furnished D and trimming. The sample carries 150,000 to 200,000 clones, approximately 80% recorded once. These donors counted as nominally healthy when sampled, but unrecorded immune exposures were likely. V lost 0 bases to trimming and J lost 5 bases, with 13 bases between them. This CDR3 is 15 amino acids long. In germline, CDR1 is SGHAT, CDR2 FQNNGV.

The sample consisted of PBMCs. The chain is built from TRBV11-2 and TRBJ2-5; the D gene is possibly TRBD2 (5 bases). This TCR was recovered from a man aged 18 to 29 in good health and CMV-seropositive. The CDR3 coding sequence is TGTGCCAGCAGCTTAGAGGACTGGGCAGCCGAGACCCAGTACTTC. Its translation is CASSLEDWAAETQYF.